This TCR beta chain was recorded in a study of identifying expanded T cells in peripheral blood. As concerns this clone: The antigen remains unidentified.

Repertoires were generated with immunoSEQ multiplex PCR, while TCRdb's copy carries only in-frame clones and drops some. The sample shows about 80,000 clones, about 88% of them seen only once. Whole-study results and caveats: Approximately 1.1 clones differed between technical replicates, versus roughly 17 and 20 over time. Clone count variance between roughly 2-week samples rose with total template count.

Collection occurred without any documented infections or immune events in donors. The CDR3 covers 16 residues. CDR1 is MDHEN and CDR2 is SYDVKM in the germline V gene. The J segment lost 2 bases and the V segment lost 6 bases, leaving 8 bases of the junction unmatched. Sequencing was performed on blood. The receptor was isolated from a person aged 18-70 years in good health. The V gene is TRBV28, the J gene TRBJ1-3, with TRBD1 identical over 9 bases. The CDR3 sequence: CASRIPGTGTGNTIYF. CDR3 sequence (DNA): TGTGCCAGCAGGATCCCCGGGACAGGGACTGGAAACACCATATATTTT.